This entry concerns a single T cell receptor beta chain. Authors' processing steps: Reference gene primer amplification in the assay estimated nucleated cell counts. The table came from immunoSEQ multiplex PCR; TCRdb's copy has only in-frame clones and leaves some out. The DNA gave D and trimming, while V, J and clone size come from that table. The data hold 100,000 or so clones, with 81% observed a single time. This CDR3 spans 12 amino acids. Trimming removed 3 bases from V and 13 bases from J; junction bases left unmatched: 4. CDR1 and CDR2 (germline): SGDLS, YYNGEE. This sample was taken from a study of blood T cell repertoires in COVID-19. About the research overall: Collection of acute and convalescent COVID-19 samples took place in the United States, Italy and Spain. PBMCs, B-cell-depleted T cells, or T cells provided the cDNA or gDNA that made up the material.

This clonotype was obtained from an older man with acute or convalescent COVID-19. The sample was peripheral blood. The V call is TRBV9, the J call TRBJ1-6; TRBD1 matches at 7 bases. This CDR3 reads CASSAAGGPLHF. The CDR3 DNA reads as TGTGCCAGCAGCGCTGCAGGGGGGCCCCTCCACTTT.